These T cell receptor beta chains were read from a single sample in a study of vaccination and CD4 T cells after COVID-19. No antigens are known for them. TCRdb reprocessed the PCR reads via MiXCR and lists one record per CDR3 protein. This table holds 15,000 to 20,000 distinct CDR3 sequences, more than 40% found once. Sequenced: CD4+ T cells from blood, cultured in vitro. These receptor sequences come from a human donor who had recovered from COVID-19. The CDR3 runs from the conserved cysteine through the conserved F or W. A D gene is named only where the DNA matches it firmly. Not all rows give a size; the values are once, few, many and, for expanded clones, a class.

V gene: TRBV28; clone size: -; J gene: TRBJ2-5; D gene: -; CDR3 DNA: TGTGCCAGCAGTTCGTCAGGGGAGGAGACCCAGTACTTC; CDR3 protein: CASSSSGEETQYF
V gene: TRBV30; clone size: -; J gene: TRBJ1-1; D gene: -; CDR3 DNA: TGTGCCTCGACCGGGAGACGAACTTTGAACACTGAAGCTTTCTTT; CDR3 protein: CASTGRRTLNTEAFF
V gene: TRBV19; clone size: -; J gene: TRBJ2-7; D gene: -; CDR3 DNA: TGTGCCAGTAGTATAGCGAACAGCGAGCAGTACTTC; CDR3 protein: CASSIANSEQYF
V gene: TRBV19; clone size: -; J gene: TRBJ1-2; D gene: -; CDR3 DNA: TGTGCCAGTACCCGGGGTACCCCTTCTAACTATGGCTACACCTTC; CDR3 protein: CASTRGTPSNYGYTF
V gene: TRBV6-2/TRBV6-3; clone size: few; J gene: TRBJ1-2; D gene: TRBD1; CDR3 DNA: TGTGCCAGCGATACGGGACAGGGCTATGGCTACACCTTC; CDR3 protein: CASDTGQGYGYTF
V gene: TRBV12-3/TRBV12-4; clone size: medium-sized; J gene: TRBJ1-6; D gene: -; CDR3 DNA: TGTGCCAGCAGTGTGGGGGGGAATTCACCCCTCCACTTT; CDR3 protein: CASSVGGNSPLHF
V gene: TRBV20-1; clone size: few; J gene: TRBJ2-7; D gene: TRBD2; CDR3 DNA: TGCAGTGCTAGAGATACGGCCCCGGGGGGGGCCCCCTACGAGCAGTACTTC; CDR3 protein: CSARDTAPGGAPYEQYF
V gene: TRBV6-1; clone size: once; J gene: TRBJ2-7; D gene: -; CDR3 DNA: TGTGCCAGTACAATTAACAGGGATTACGAGCAGTACTTC; CDR3 protein: CASTINRDYEQYF
V gene: TRBV7-6; clone size: few; J gene: TRBJ2-5; D gene: -; CDR3 DNA: TGTGCCAGCAGCTTAGCAGGCAGGGCCAAGCAGGGGACCCAGTACTTC; CDR3 protein: CASSLAGRAKQGTQYF
V gene: TRBV11-2; clone size: once; J gene: TRBJ2-3; D gene: -; CDR3 DNA: TGTGCCAGCAGCTTAGATTCGGCGAGAAGCACAGATACGCAGTATTTT; CDR3 protein: CASSLDSARSTDTQYF
V gene: TRBV19; clone size: -; J gene: TRBJ1-1; D gene: -; CDR3 DNA: TGTGCCAGTAGTCGGGGTTTAGATGGCACTGAAGCTTTCTTT; CDR3 protein: CASSRGLDGTEAFF
V gene: TRBV6-5; clone size: -; J gene: TRBJ2-7; D gene: TRBD1; CDR3 DNA: TGTGCCAGCAGTTACCCCTCGACAGGGGGCCAGAGGGAGCAGTACTTC; CDR3 protein: CASSYPSTGGQREQYF
V gene: TRBV7-2; clone size: -; J gene: TRBJ1-3; D gene: -; CDR3 DNA: TGTGCCAGCAGCTTAGGTTACTCTGGAAACACCATATATTTT; CDR3 protein: CASSLGYSGNTIYF
V gene: TRBV24-1; clone size: few; J gene: TRBJ2-2; D gene: TRBD1; CDR3 DNA: TGTGCCACCAGCGAGGACAGGCGGCGCACCGGGGAGCTGTTTTTT; CDR3 protein: CATSEDRRRTGELFF
V gene: TRBV9; clone size: -; J gene: TRBJ2-1; D gene: -; CDR3 DNA: TGTGCCAGCAGCCTACTACAGAGCTCCTACAATGAGCAGTTCTTC; CDR3 protein: CASSLLQSSYNEQFF
V gene: TRBV7-6; clone size: few; J gene: TRBJ1-2; D gene: TRBD1; CDR3 DNA: TGTGCCAGCAGCTTTAGGGACAGGGGGTATGGCTACACCTTC; CDR3 protein: CASSFRDRGYGYTF
V gene: TRBV5-4; clone size: -; J gene: TRBJ1-1; D gene: -; CDR3 DNA: TGTGCCATTTCCGGGGCAATGAACACTGAAGCTTTCTTT; CDR3 protein: CAISGAMNTEAFF
V gene: TRBV7-2; clone size: -; J gene: TRBJ1-5; D gene: -; CDR3 DNA: TGTGCCAGCAGTCCCCAGGCCCTCAGCAATCAGCCCCAGCATTTT; CDR3 protein: CASSPQALSNQPQHF
V gene: TRBV14; clone size: -; J gene: TRBJ1-6; D gene: -; CDR3 DNA: TGTGCCAGCAGCCAAAGAGGTAGGGGTAATTCACCCCTCCACTTT; CDR3 protein: CASSQRGRGNSPLHF
V gene: TRBV12-3/TRBV12-4; clone size: -; J gene: TRBJ2-5; D gene: TRBD2; CDR3 DNA: TGTGCCAGCAGTAATAGCGGGAAGGAGACCCAGTACTTC; CDR3 protein: CASSNSGKETQYF
V gene: TRBV7-2; clone size: few; J gene: TRBJ2-1; D gene: -; CDR3 DNA: TGTGCCAGCAGCTTCACAGATTACAATGAGCAGTTCTTC; CDR3 protein: CASSFTDYNEQFF
V gene: TRBV20-1; clone size: -; J gene: TRBJ2-7; D gene: -; CDR3 DNA: TGCAGTGCTAGCGGGGGAGACTACGAGCAGTACTTC; CDR3 protein: CSASGGDYEQYF
V gene: TRBV6-1; clone size: once; J gene: TRBJ2-3; D gene: -; CDR3 DNA: TGTGCCAGCCCCCCCCCTGAACAGAGGTGGGATACGCAGTATTTT; CDR3 protein: CASPPPEQRWDTQYF
V gene: TRBV5-6; clone size: few; J gene: TRBJ1-2; D gene: -; CDR3 DNA: TGTGCCAGCAGCTCCGGAGGTAGAAACTATGGCTACACCTTC; CDR3 protein: CASSSGGRNYGYTF
V gene: TRBV7-2; clone size: few; J gene: TRBJ2-2; D gene: -; CDR3 DNA: TGTGCCAGCAGCTTACGGAACACCGGGGAGCTGTTTTTT; CDR3 protein: CASSLRNTGELFF
V gene: TRBV7-9; clone size: -; J gene: TRBJ1-2; D gene: TRBD1; CDR3 DNA: TGTGCCAGCAGCTTAGGGGCAGGGGGCAATGGCTACACCTTC; CDR3 protein: CASSLGAGGNGYTF
V gene: TRBV7-9; clone size: -; J gene: TRBJ1-1; D gene: -; CDR3 DNA: TGTGCCAGCAGCTTAGGTGTGACGGCGAACACTGAAGCTTTCTTT; CDR3 protein: CASSLGVTANTEAFF
V gene: TRBV24-1; clone size: medium-sized; J gene: TRBJ2-5; D gene: TRBD1; CDR3 DNA: TGTGCCACCAGTGAGCCCGGGACAGGGTTCCAAGAGACCCAGTACTTC; CDR3 protein: CATSEPGTGFQETQYF
V gene: TRBV5-6; clone size: -; J gene: TRBJ2-7; D gene: -; CDR3 DNA: TGTGCCAGCAGCCGAGGGACACCCGCCTACGAGCAGTACTTC; CDR3 protein: CASSRGTPAYEQYF
V gene: TRBV5-5; clone size: -; J gene: TRBJ2-7; D gene: TRBD1; CDR3 DNA: TGTGCCAGCAGCGAGGTCCCGACAGGGAACGAGCAGTACTTC; CDR3 protein: CASSEVPTGNEQYF
V gene: TRBV11-2; clone size: -; J gene: TRBJ2-1; D gene: -; CDR3 DNA: TGTGCCAGCAGCTTATATGGGGGACCTGACAATGAGCAGTTCTTC; CDR3 protein: CASSLYGGPDNEQFF
V gene: TRBV5-8; clone size: once; J gene: TRBJ2-5; D gene: TRBD1; CDR3 DNA: TGTGCCAGCAGCTTGACAGGGGCCCCTGAGACCCAGTACTTC; CDR3 protein: CASSLTGAPETQYF
V gene: TRBV20-1; clone size: -; J gene: TRBJ2-7; D gene: TRBD1; CDR3 DNA: TGCAGTGCCACGGCCGGGACAGCCTCCTACGAGCAGTACTTC; CDR3 protein: CSATAGTASYEQYF
V gene: TRBV28; clone size: -; J gene: TRBJ1-6; D gene: -; CDR3 DNA: TGTGCCAGCACTCAACAGAAGCTATTGCCCCTCCACTTT; CDR3 protein: CASTQQKLLPLHF
V gene: TRBV7-3; clone size: -; J gene: TRBJ1-2; D gene: -; CDR3 DNA: TGTGCCAGCAGCGGTCGTATGACCTATGGCTACACCTTC; CDR3 protein: CASSGRMTYGYTF
V gene: TRBV20-1; clone size: -; J gene: TRBJ2-2; D gene: -; CDR3 DNA: TGCAGTGCTCCAGTCCCCGAAAGCACCGGGGAGCTGTTTTTT; CDR3 protein: CSAPVPESTGELFF
V gene: TRBV7-5; clone size: once; J gene: TRBJ2-7; D gene: -; CDR3 DNA: -; CDR3 protein: CISVPEGQGDRVSYEQYF